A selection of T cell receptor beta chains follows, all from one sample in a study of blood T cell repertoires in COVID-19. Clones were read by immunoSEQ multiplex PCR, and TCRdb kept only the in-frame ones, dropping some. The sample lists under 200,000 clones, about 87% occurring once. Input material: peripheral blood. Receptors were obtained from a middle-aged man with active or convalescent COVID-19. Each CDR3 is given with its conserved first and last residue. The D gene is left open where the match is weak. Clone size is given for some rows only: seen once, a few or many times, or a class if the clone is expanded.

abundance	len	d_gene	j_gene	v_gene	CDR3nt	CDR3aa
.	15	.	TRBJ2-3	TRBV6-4	TGTGCCAGCAGTGGGACTACGCGCGTCACAGATACGCAGTATTTT	CASSGTTRVTDTQYF
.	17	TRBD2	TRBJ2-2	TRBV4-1	TGCGCCAGCAGCCAAGGACGCGGGGGAGTCAACACCGGGGAGCTGTTTTTT	CASSQGRGGVNTGELFF
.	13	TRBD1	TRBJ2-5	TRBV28	TGTGCCAGCAGTCCCACAGGGGGCGAGACCCAGTACTTC	CASSPTGGETQYF
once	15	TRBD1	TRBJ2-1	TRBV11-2	TGTGCCAGCAGCCCCGGACAGGGCTCCTACAATGAGCAGTTCTTC	CASSPGQGSYNEQFF
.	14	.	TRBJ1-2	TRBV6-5	TGTGCCAGCACCAACCCTAGGGGGAACTATGGCTACACCTTC	CASTNPRGNYGYTF
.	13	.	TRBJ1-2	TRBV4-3	TGCGCCAGCAGCCAAGAACAGAACTATGGCTACACCTTC	CASSQEQNYGYTF
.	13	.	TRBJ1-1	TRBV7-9	TGTGCCAGCAGCTTAAGTGGCAGGACTGAAGCTTTCTTT	CASSLSGRTEAFF
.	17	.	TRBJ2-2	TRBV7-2	TGTGCCAGCAGCTTAGTAGCGGTCACCAAGGGCACCGGGGAGCTGTTTTTT	CASSLVAVTKGTGELFF
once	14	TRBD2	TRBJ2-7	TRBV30	TGTGCCTGGAGCCAGGGTAGGGGAGGGAACGAGCAGTACTTC	CAWSQGRGGNEQYF
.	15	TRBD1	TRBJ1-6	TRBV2	TGTGCCAGCACTCCGGGACAGGGGCTTAATTCACCCCTCCACTTT	CASTPGQGLNSPLHF
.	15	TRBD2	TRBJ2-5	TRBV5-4	TGTGCCAGCAGCAAGGCGGGGGGCTACCAAGAGACCCAGTACTTC	CASSKAGGYQETQYF
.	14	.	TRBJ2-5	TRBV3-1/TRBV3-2	TGTGCCAGCAGCCAATCCGTCCAGGGGGAGACCCAGTACTTC	CASSQSVQGETQYF
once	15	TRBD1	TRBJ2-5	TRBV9	TGTGCCAGCAGCGTCTCCGGGACAGGGGTAGAGACCCAGTACTTC	CASSVSGTGVETQYF
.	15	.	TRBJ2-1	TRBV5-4	TGTGCCAGCAGCACCAGTACAAGCTCCTACAATGAGCAGTTCTTC	CASSTSTSSYNEQFF
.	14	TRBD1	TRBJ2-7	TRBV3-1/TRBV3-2	TGTGCCAGCAGCCCCGGGACAGGATTCTACGAGCAGTACTTC	CASSPGTGFYEQYF
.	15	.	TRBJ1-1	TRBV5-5	TGTGCCAGCAGCAACCCCTCATCAGTGTACACTGAAGCTTTCTTT	CASSNPSSVYTEAFF
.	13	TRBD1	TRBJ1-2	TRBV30	TGTGCCTGGAGCCAGGGGGGCCCTTATGGCTACACCTTC	CAWSQGGPYGYTF
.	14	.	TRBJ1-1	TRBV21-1	TGTGCCAGCAGCGCAGACAGGGGCAACACTGAAGCTTTCTTT	CASSADRGNTEAFF
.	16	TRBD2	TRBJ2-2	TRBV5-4	TGTGCCAGCAGCCCCGGACTAGCGGGGGGCGGCGGGGAGCTGTTTTTT	CASSPGLAGGGGELFF
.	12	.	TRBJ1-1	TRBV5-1	TGCGCCAGCAGCTCCGACGCAGGGGTAGCTTTCTTT	CASSSDAGVAFF
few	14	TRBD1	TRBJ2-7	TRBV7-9	TGTGCCAGCAGCCCAGACAGGGGGTCCTACGAGCAGTACTTC	CASSPDRGSYEQYF
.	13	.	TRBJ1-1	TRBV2	TGTGCCAGCAGTGCGGGGGGCCACACTGAAGCTTTCTTT	CASSAGGHTEAFF
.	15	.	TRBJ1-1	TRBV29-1	TGCAGCGTTGATGATTCCCGACAGATGAACACTGAAGCTTTCTTT	CSVDDSRQMNTEAFF
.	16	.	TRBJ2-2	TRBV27	TGTGCCACCCAGCGAAAATCGGGGGCGAACACCGGGGAGCTGTTTTTT	CATQRKSGANTGELFF
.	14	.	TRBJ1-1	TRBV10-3	TGTGCCAACCCGACCAGACAGGCGAACACTGAAGCTTTCTTT	CANPTRQANTEAFF
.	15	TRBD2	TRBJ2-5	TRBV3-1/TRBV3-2	TGTGCCAGCAGCCAAGATGGACTAGCCGGGACGGCCCAGTACTTC	CASSQDGLAGTAQYF
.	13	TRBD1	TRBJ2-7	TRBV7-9	TGTGCCAGCAGCGTAGGGACAGGCTACGAGCAGTACTTC	CASSVGTGYEQYF
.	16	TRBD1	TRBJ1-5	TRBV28	TGTGCCAGCAGACCCGGGACAGGGTTGGACAATCAGCCCCAGCATTTT	CASRPGTGLDNQPQHF
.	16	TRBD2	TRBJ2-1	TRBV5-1	TGCGCCAGCAGCTCCCTCCTAGCGGGGGGAACGAATGAGCAGTTCTTC	CASSSLLAGGTNEQFF
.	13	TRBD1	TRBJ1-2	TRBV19	TGTGCCAGTGGAGAACAGGGGGACTATGGCTACACCTTC	CASGEQGDYGYTF
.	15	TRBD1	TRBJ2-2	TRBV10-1	TGCGCCAGCAGTGTCGGGACAGGGCTCACCGGGGAGCTGTTTTTT	CASSVGTGLTGELFF
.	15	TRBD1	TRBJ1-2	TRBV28	TGTGCCAGCAGCACGCAAGGGGGCGGTATCTATGGCTACACCTTC	CASSTQGGGIYGYTF
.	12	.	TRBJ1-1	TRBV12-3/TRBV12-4	TGTGCCAGCAGTTCACAGGGCACTGAAGCTTTCTTT	CASSSQGTEAFF
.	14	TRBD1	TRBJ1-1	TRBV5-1	TGCGCCAGCAGCTGGACAGGGGGGCGAACTGAAGCTTTCTTT	CASSWTGGRTEAFF
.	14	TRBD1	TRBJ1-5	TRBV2	TGTGCCAGCAGTGCGGCAGGGGGAAATCAGCCCCAGCATTTT	CASSAAGGNQPQHF
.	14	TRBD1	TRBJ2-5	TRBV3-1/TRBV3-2	TGTGCCAGCAGCTGGACAGGGGGGGAAGAGACCCAGTACTTC	CASSWTGGEETQYF
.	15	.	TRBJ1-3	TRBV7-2	TGTGCCAGCAGTTCAACAGCCTCCTCTGGAAACACCATATATTTT	CASSSTASSGNTIYF
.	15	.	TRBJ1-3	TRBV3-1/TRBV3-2	TGTGCCAGCAGCCAATTGGCAGGTTCAGGAAACACCATATATTTT	CASSQLAGSGNTIYF
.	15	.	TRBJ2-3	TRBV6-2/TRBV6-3	TGTGCCAGCAGTTATCGGGGTGCTAGCACAGATACGCAGTATTTT	CASSYRGASTDTQYF
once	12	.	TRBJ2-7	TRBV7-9	TGTGCCAGCAGCGGTACTTCCTACGAGCAGTACTTC	CASSGTSYEQYF
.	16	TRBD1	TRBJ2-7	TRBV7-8	TGTGCCAGCAGCTTAAGGGGGACAGGGTTAACCTACGAGCAGTACTTC	CASSLRGTGLTYEQYF
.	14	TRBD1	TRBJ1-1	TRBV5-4	TGTGCCAGCAGCACCGACAGGGGAAACACTGAAGCTTTCTTT	CASSTDRGNTEAFF